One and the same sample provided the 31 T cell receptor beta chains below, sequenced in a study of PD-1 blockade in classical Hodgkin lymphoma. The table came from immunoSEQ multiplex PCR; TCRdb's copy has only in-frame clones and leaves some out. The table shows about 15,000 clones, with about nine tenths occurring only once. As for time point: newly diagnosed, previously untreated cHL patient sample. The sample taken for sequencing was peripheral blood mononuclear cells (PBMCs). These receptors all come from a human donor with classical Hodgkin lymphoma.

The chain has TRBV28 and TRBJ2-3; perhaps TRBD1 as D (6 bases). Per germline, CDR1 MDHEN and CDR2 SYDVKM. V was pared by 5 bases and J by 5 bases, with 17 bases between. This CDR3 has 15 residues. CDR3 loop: CASSPIQGRRDTQYF. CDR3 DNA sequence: TGTGCCAGCAGTCCGATACAGGGTAGAAGAGATACGCAGTATTTT.

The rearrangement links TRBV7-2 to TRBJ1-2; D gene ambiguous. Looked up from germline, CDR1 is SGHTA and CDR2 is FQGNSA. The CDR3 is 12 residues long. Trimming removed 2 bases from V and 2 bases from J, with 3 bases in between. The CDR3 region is CASSLTNYGYTF. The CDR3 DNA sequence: TGTGCCAGCAGCTTAACAAACTATGGCTACACCTTC.

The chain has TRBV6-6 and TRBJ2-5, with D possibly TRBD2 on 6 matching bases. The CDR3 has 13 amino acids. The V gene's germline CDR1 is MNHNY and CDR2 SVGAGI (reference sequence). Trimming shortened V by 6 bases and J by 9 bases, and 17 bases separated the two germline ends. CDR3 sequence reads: CASSGSKGGAQYF. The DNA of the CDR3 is TGTGCCAGCAGCGGCAGCAAGGGCGGGGCCCAGTACTTC.

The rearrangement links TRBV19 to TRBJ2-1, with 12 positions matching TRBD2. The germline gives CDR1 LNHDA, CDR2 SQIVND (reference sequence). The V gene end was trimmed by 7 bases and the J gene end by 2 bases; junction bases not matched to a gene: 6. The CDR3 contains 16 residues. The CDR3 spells CASKGLAGGPYNEQFF. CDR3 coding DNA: TGTGCCAGTAAAGGGCTAGCGGGAGGGCCCTACAATGAGCAGTTCTTC.

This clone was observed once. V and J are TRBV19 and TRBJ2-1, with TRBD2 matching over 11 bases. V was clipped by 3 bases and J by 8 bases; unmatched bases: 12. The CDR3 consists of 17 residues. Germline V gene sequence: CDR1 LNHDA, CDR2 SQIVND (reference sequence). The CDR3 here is CASSIGDSGRVGDEQFF. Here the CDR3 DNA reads TGTGCCAGTAGTATCGGTGATAGCGGGAGGGTGGGCGATGAGCAGTTCTTC.

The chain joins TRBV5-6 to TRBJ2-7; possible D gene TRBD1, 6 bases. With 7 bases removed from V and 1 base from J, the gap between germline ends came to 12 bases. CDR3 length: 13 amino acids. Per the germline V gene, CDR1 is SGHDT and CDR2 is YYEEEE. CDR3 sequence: CASGQGTSYEQYF. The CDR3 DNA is TGTGCCAGCGGTCAGGGGACATCCTACGAGCAGTACTTC.

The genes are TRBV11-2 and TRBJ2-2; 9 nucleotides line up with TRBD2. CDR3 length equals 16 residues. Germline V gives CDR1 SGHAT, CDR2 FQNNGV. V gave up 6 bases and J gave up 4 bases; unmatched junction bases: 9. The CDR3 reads CASRMTLAGATGELFF. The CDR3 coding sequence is TGTGCCAGCAGGATGACGTTAGCGGGAGCCACCGGGGAGCTGTTTTTT.

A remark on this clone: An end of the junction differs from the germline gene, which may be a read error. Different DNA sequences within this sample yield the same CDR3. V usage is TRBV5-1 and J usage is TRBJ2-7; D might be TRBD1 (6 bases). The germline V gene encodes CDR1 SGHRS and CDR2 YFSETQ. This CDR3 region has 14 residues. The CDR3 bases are TGCGCCAGCAGCTTGGATGGGGGCCCCTACGAACAGTACTTC. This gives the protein CASSLDGGPYEQYF.

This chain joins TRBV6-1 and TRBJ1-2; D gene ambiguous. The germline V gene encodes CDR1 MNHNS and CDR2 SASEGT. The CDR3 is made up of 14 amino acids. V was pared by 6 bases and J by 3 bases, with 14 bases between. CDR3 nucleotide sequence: TGTGCCAGCAGCGTCGGAAGGGAGGACTATGGCTACACCTTC. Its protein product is CASSVGREDYGYTF.

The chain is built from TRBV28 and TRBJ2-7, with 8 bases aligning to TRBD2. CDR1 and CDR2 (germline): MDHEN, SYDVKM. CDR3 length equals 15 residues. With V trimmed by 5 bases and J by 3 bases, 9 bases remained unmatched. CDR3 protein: CASSLYSREVYEQYF. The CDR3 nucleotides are TGTGCCAGCAGTCTCTACTCGCGGGAGGTCTACGAGCAGTACTTC. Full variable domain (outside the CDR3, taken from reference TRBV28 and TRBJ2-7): DVKVTQSSRYLVKRTGEKVFLECVQDMDHENMFWYRQDPGLGLRLIYFSYDVKMKEKGDIPEGYSVSREKKERFSLILESASTNQTSMYLCASSLYSREVYEQYFGPGTRLTVT.

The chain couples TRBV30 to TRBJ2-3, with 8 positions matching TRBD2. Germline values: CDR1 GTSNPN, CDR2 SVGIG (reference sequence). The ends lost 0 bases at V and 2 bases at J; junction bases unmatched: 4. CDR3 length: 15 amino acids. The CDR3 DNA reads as TGTGCCTGGAGTGTCGGTAGCGGGAACACAGATACGCAGTATTTT. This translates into CAWSVGSGNTDTQYF. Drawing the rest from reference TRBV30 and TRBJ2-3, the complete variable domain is SQTIHQWPATLVQPVGSPLSLECTVEGTSNPNLYWYRQAAGRGLQLLFYSVGIGQISSEVPQNLSASRPQDRQFILSSKKLLLSDSGFYLCAWSVGSGNTDTQYFGPGTRLTVL.

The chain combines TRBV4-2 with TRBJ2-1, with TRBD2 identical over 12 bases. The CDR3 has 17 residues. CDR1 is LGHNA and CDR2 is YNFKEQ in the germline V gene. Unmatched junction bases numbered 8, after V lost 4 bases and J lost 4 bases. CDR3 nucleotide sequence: TGTGCCAGCAGCCCCACTAGCGGGAGGAACCTATACAATGAGCAGTTCTTC. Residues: CASSPTSGRNLYNEQFF.

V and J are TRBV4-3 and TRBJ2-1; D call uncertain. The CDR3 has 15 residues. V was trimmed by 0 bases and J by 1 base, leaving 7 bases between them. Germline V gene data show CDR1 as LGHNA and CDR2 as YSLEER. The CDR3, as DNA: TGCGCCAGCAGCCAAGAGGCGATTTCCTACAATGAGCAGTTCTTC. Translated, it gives CASSQEAISYNEQFF.

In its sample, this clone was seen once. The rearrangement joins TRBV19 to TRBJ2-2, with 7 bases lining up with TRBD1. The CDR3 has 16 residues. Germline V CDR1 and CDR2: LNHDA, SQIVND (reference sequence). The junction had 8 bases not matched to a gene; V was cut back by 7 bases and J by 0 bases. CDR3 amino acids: CASTLSDRANTGELFF. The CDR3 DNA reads TGTGCCAGTACCCTCAGCGACAGGGCGAACACCGGGGAGCTGTTTTTT.

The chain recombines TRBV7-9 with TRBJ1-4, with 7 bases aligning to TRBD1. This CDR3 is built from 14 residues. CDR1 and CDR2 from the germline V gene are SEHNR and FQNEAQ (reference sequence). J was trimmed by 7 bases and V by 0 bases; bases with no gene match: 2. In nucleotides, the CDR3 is TGTGCCAGCAGCTTAGCAGGGGGCGGTGAAAAACTGTTTTTT. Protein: CASSLAGGGEKLFF.

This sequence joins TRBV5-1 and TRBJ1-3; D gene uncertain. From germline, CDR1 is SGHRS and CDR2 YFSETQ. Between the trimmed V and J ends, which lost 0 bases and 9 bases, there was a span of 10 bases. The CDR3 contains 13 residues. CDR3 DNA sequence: TGCGCCAGCAGCTTGGATAGCGCTGGCACCATATATTTT. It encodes CASSLDSAGTIYF.

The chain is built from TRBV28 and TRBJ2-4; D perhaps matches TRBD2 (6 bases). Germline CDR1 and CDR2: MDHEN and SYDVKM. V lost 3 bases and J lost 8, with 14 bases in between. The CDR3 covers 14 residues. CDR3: CASSLGGSQYIQYF. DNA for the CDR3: TGTGCCAGCAGTTTGGGGGGTAGCCAATACATTCAGTACTTC.

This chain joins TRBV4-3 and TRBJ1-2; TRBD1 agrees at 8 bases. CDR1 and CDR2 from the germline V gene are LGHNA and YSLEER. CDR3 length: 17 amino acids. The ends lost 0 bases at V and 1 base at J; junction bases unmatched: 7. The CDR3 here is CASSQDRGTGVNYGYTF. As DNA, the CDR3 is TGCGCCAGCAGCCAAGACCGAGGGACAGGAGTTAACTATGGCTACACCTTC.

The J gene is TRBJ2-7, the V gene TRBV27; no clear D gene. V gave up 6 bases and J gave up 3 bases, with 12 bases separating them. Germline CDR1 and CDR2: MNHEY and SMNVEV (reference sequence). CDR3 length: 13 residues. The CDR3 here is CASSPQVNYEQYF. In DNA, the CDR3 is TGTGCCAGCAGCCCCCAGGTGAACTACGAGCAGTACTTC.

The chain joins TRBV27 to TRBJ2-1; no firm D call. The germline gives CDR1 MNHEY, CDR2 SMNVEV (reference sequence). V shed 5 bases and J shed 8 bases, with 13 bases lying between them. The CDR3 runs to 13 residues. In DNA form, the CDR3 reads TGTGCCAGCAGTCCAGGACCCGGGTATGAGCAGTTCTTC. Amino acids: CASSPGPGYEQFF.

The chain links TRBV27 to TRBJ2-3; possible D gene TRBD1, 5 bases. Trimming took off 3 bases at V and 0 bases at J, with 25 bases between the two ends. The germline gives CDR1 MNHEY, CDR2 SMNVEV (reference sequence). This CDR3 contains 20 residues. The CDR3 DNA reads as TGTGCCAGCAGTTTTCAGACATTAGGGGTGGACCTACATAGCACAGATACGCAGTATTTT. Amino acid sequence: CASSFQTLGVDLHSTDTQYF.

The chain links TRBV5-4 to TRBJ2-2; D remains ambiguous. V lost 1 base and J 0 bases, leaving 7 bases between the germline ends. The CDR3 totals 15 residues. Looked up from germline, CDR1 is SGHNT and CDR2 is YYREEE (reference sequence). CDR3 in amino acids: CASSLKQTNTGELFF. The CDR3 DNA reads TGTGCCAGCAGCTTGAAACAGACGAACACCGGGGAGCTGTTTTTT.

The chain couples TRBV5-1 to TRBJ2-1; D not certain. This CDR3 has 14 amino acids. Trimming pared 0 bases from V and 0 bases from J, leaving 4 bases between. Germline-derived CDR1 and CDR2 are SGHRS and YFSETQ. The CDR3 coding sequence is TGCGCCAGCAGCTTGGCTAGCTCCTACAATGAGCAGTTCTTC. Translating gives CASSLASSYNEQFF.

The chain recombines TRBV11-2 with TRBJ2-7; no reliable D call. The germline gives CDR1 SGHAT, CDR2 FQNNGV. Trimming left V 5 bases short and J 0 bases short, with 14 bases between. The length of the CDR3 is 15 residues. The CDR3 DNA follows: TGTGCCAGCAGCCCGCGTTCGAGGAGCTCCTACGAGCAGTACTTC. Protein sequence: CASSPRSRSSYEQYF.

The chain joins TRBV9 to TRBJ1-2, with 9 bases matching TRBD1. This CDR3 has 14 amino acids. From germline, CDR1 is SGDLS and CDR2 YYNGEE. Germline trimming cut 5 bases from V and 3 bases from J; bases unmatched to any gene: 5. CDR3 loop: CASRATGGYYGYTF. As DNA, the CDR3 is TGTGCCAGCAGAGCGACAGGGGGATACTATGGCTACACCTTC.

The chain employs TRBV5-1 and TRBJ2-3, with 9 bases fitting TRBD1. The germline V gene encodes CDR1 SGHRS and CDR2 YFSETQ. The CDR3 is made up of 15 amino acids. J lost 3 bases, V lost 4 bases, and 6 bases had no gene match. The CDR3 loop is CASSHGQGLTDTQYF. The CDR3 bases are TGCGCCAGCAGCCACGGACAGGGGCTTACAGATACGCAGTATTTT.

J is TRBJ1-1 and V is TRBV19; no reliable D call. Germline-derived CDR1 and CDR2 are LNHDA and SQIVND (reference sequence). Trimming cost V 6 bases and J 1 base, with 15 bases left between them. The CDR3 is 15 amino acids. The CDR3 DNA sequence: TGTGCCAGTAGCCGAGGGTGGCAGAAGAACACTGAAGCTTTCTTT. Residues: CASSRGWQKNTEAFF.

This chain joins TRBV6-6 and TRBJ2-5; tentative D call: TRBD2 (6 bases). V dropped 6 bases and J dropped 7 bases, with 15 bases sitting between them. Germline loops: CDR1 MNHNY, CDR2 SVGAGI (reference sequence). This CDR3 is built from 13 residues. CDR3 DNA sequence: TGTGCCAGCAGCTCCACGGGGGTGGGGACCCAGTACTTC. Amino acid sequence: CASSSTGVGTQYF.

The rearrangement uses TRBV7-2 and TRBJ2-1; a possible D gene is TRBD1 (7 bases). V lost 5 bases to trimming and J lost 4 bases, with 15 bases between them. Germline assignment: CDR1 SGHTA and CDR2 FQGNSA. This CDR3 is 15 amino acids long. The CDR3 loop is CASSRDSGRYNEQFF. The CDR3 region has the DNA TGTGCCAGCAGCCGGGACAGTGGGAGGTACAATGAGCAGTTCTTC.

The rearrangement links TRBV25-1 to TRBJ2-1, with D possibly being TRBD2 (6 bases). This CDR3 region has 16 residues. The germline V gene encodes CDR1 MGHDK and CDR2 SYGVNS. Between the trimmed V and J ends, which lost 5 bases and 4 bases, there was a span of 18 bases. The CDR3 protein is CASSQPLVSGYNEQFF. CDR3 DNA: TGTGCCAGCAGTCAACCACTTGTTAGCGGATACAATGAGCAGTTCTTC.

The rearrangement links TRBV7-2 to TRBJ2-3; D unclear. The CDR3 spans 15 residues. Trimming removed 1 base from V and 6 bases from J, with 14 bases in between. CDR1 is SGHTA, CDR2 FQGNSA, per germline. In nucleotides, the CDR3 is TGTGCCAGCAGCTTAGGAAGTGACACCCGCGATACGCAGTATTTT. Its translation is CASSLGSDTRDTQYF.